These 10 T cell receptor beta chains were all obtained from the same sample, sequenced in a study of blood T cell repertoires in COVID-19. Data came from immunoSEQ multiplex PCR; TCRdb stores just in-frame clones and leaves some out. Of a few hundred thousand clones in the sample, roughly nine tenths were seen once. Material for sequencing was peripheral blood. Receptors originate from a woman aged 55-69 years with COVID-19, enrolled during active disease.

The chain couples TRBV11-2 to TRBJ2-3, with 11 positions matching TRBD2. This CDR3 contains 15 residues. J lost 10 bases, V lost 1 base, and 7 bases had no gene match. Looked up from germline, CDR1 is SGHAT and CDR2 is FQNNGV. The CDR3: CASSLAGTSGPAQYF. The DNA for the CDR3 is TGTGCCAGCAGCTTAGCCGGGACTAGCGGACCGGCGCAGTATTTT.

The chain links TRBV5-1 to TRBJ2-5; 7 bases fit TRBD1. CDR1 is SGHRS and CDR2 is YFSETQ in the germline V gene. The trim removed 4 bases at V and 3 bases at J, leaving 3 bases unmatched. CDR3 length: 13 amino acids. The CDR3 DNA reads as TGCGCCAGCAGCCGGGACAGAAAAGAGACCCAGTACTTC. Protein product: CASSRDRKETQYF.

The V call is TRBV6-6, the J call TRBJ1-3, with D perhaps TRBD1 (6 bases). CDR1 and CDR2 from the germline V gene are MNHNY and SVGAGI (reference sequence). The V end lost 7 bases, the J end lost 1 base, and 11 bases lay between the germline ends. The CDR3 totals 14 residues. The DNA of the CDR3 is TGTGCCAGCAATCGACAGGCTTCTGGAAACACCATATATTTT. Protein: CASNRQASGNTIYF.

CDR3 sequence: CASSIGGNGNQPQHF. The CDR3 coding sequence is TGTGCCAGTAGTATAGGAGGGAATGGCAATCAGCCCCAGCATTTT. The chain uses TRBV19 and TRBJ1-5, with no clear D. The CDR3 consists of 15 residues. Germline V gene lookup returns CDR1 LNHDA and CDR2 SQIVND (reference sequence). The V and J ends lost 1 base and 2 bases respectively, with 9 bases between them. The whole variable domain, remainder taken from reference TRBV19 and TRBJ1-5, is DGGITQSPKYLFRKEGQNVTLSCEQNLNHDAMYWYRQDPGQGLRLIYYSQIVNDFQKGDIAEGYSVSREKKESFPLTVTSAQKNPTAFYLCASSIGGNGNQPQHFGDGTRLSIL.

The gene calls are TRBV19 and TRBJ1-1, with a possible D match to TRBD1 (5 bases). V dropped 10 bases and J dropped 3 bases, with 15 bases sitting between them. Germline V gene data show CDR1 as LNHDA and CDR2 as SQIVND (reference sequence). This CDR3 spans 13 amino acids. The CDR3 sequence: CATLRWGDTEAFF. The CDR3 DNA reads as TGTGCCACCCTGAGGTGGGGGGACACTGAAGCTTTCTTT.

This clone is a singleton in its sample. This chain uses TRBV10-3 with TRBJ2-2; 8 bases fit TRBD1. The CDR3 runs to 14 residues. CDR1 ENHRY and CDR2 SYGVKD come from the germline V gene. V shed 6 bases, J shed 1 base, and the junction held 1 base outside the gene matches. CDR3 nucleotide sequence: TGTGCCATCAGAGACAGGGGGAACACCGGGGAGCTGTTTTTT. Its protein is CAIRDRGNTGELFF.

The J gene is TRBJ2-5, the V gene TRBV2; 7 nucleotides match TRBD1. The CDR3 spans 16 residues. Germline CDR1 and CDR2: SNHLY and FYNNEI. Trimming cost V 6 bases and J 10 bases; bases outside gene matches: 20. The CDR3 DNA reads TGTGCCAGCAGAAACGACAGGGTGATTGCCCGAAGGGACCAGTACTTC. Residues: CASRNDRVIARRDQYF.

The chain recombines TRBV27 with TRBJ1-2; TRBD1 aligns across 7 bases. J was trimmed by 1 base and V by 4 bases; bases with no gene match: 3. CDR1 is MNHEY, CDR2 SMNVEV, per germline (reference sequence). The CDR3 spans 14 residues. CDR3 region: CASSSSGGNYGYTF. DNA for the CDR3: TGTGCCAGCAGTTCGTCAGGGGGTAACTATGGCTACACCTTC.

This clone was found once. The V call is TRBV7-2, the J call TRBJ1-6; 8 nucleotides agree with TRBD1. CDR1 is SGHTA and CDR2 is FQGNSA in the germline V gene. Trimming cost V 6 bases and J 3 bases; bases outside gene matches: 10. The CDR3 has 17 residues. This chain's CDR3 is CASSSTPGTGYNSPLHF. CDR3 in DNA: TGTGCCAGCAGTTCTACCCCGGGGACAGGCTATAATTCACCCCTCCACTTT.

The chain employs TRBV5-1 and TRBJ2-3; TRBD2 matches 9 bases. The V gene's germline CDR1 is SGHRS and CDR2 YFSETQ. Germline trimming cut 4 bases from V and 1 base from J; bases unmatched to any gene: 4. The CDR3 sequence is 15 residues long. CDR3 bases: TGCGCCAGCAGCGGAATAGCGGGGGGCACAGATACGCAGTATTTT. Protein: CASSGIAGGTDTQYF.